The 29 T cell receptor beta chains below were found in one sample sequenced in a study of T-cell reconstitution after alpha-beta-depleted transplantation in children (dated by TCRdb to 2015 to 2016). Library preparation employed PCR. Sequencing used an Illumina HiSeq 2500. TCR library preparation used molecular barcoding, with unique molecular identifiers applied to normalize quantification of the TCRbeta repertoire. The public sequencing data were trimmed at Q25 with fastp and processed into clonotypes with MiXCR by TCRdb, which kept only in-frame beta chains. Here each entry gathers all rows of one CDR3 protein and keeps the most common genes and DNA. For this sample the table gives nearly 550,000 distinct CDR3 sequences, of which about a sixth were detected only once. The ten biggest clones cover 2.5% to 3.5% of the sample. Sequencing used PBMCs from the stem cell graft donor, obtained from the stem cell graft. These receptors originate from a human donor who donated a stem cell graft to a child with acute lymphoblastic leukemia.

A few counts support this clonotype. The rearrangement joins TRBV18 to TRBJ2-7; D unclear. The CDR3 is made up of 14 amino acids. V lost 3 bases to trimming and J lost 0 bases, with 9 bases between them. Germline assignment: CDR1 KGHSH and CDR2 LQKENI. Here the CDR3 DNA reads TGTGCCAGCTCACCGAACTACAGCTCCTACGAGCAGTACTTC. It specifies CASSPNYSSYEQYF.

This chain uses TRBV12-3 or TRBV12-4 with TRBJ1-1, with D perhaps TRBD1 (5 bases). Trimming took 4 bases from V and 1 from J, leaving 16 bases between them. This CDR3 comprises 16 residues. The CDR3 loop is CASSSHTPTGNTEAFF. DNA for the CDR3: TGTGCCAGCAGTTCCCATACCCCAACAGGGAACACTGAAGCTTTCTTT.

This clonotype was picked up a small number of times. This chain uses TRBV7-9 with TRBJ2-7, with D perhaps given as TRBD1 or TRBD2 (5 bases each). This CDR3 contains 15 residues. V lost 4 bases to trimming and J lost 3 bases, with 16 bases between them. The germline CDR1 and CDR2 sequences are SEHNR and FQNEAQ (reference sequence). The CDR3 spells CASSSPRDGHYEQYF. The CDR3 DNA is TGTGCCAGCAGCTCCCCTCGGGACGGGCACTACGAGCAGTACTTC.

There are a few counts of this clonotype. The rearrangement joins TRBV5-1 to TRBJ2-5; weak D call: TRBD2 (6 bases). CDR1 and CDR2 (germline): SGHRS, YFSETQ. The CDR3 runs to 17 residues. The ends were cut back, 8 bases at V and 4 bases at J, with 27 bases in the middle. CDR3 loop: CASKLAGSPGDGETQYF. The DNA of the CDR3 is TGCGCCAGTAAGCTTGCGGGATCCCCGGGAGACGGAGAGACCCAGTACTTC.

This sequence joins TRBV20-1 and TRBJ1-5; a possible D gene is TRBD1 (6 bases). CDR3 length: 15 residues. V was shortened by 5 bases and J by 3 bases, with 17 bases between the two germline ends. CDR1 and CDR2 (germline): DFQATT, SNEGSKA (reference sequence). The CDR3 reads CSAVISRGSNQPQHF. As DNA, the CDR3 is TGCAGTGCTGTGATTAGCAGGGGATCCAATCAGCCCCAGCATTTT.

V is TRBV7-2 and J is TRBJ2-7, with 10 bases that match TRBD2. The V gene end was trimmed by 5 bases and the J gene end by 6 bases; junction bases not matched to a gene: 13. From germline, CDR1 is SGHTA and CDR2 FQGNSA. This CDR3 has 16 residues. In DNA form, the CDR3 reads TGTGCCAGCAGCCTTAAGGGAGCTAGCGGGAGATTCGAGCAGTACTTC. Amino acids: CASSLKGASGRFEQYF.

V is TRBV29-1 and J is TRBJ2-7, with 10 bases aligning to TRBD2. The germline gives CDR1 SQVTM, CDR2 ANQGSEA. With V trimmed by 5 bases and J by 2 bases, 3 bases remained unmatched. This CDR3 is built from 13 residues. CDR3 region: CSVLTSGAYEQYF. As DNA, the CDR3 is TGCAGCGTTCTAACTAGCGGGGCCTACGAGCAGTACTTC.

This chain connects TRBV5-1 to TRBJ2-7, with D maybe TRBD1 (5 bases). This CDR3 has 15 residues. Germline-derived CDR1 and CDR2 are SGHRS and YFSETQ. The V end was cut by 7 bases, the J end by 3 bases, with 20 bases between. This CDR3 is CASSPAWTTVYEQYF. The CDR3 coding sequence is TGCGCCAGCTCACCCGCATGGACAACGGTCTACGAGCAGTACTTC.

A few counts support this clonotype. This chain connects TRBV29-1 to TRBJ2-7; a weak D match, TRBD2 (6 bases). Trimming removed 5 bases from V and 0 bases from J, with 14 bases in between. This CDR3 region has 14 residues. Germline assignment: CDR1 SQVTM and CDR2 ANQGSEA. This chain's CDR3 is CSVPHPSASYEQYF. CDR3 nucleotide sequence: TGCAGCGTTCCACATCCTAGCGCCTCCTACGAGCAGTACTTC.

This chain uses TRBV4-2 with TRBJ2-1, with D uncertain. The CDR3 consists of 12 residues. Looked up from germline, CDR1 is LGHNA and CDR2 is YNFKEQ. The V end lost 0 bases, the J end lost 9 bases, and 6 bases lay between the germline ends. The CDR3 DNA sequence: TGTGCCAGCAGCCAAGATCATCCTGAGCAGTTCTTC. Translation gives CASSQDHPEQFF.

This clonotype has only a few counts. V gene TRBV12-5 combines with J gene TRBJ2-3; D is unclear. The germline V gene has CDR1 LGHNT and CDR2 FRNRAP. V lost 7 bases, J lost 6 bases, and 11 bases lay in between. There are 12 residues in the CDR3. CDR3 amino acids: CASALQRDTQYF. The DNA of the CDR3 is TGTGCTAGTGCCCTGCAGCGTGATACGCAGTATTTT.

The table lists this clonotype with a few counts. The rearrangement links TRBV12-3 or TRBV12-4 to TRBJ1-5; TRBD1 aligns across 7 bases. V lost 1 base and J lost 12; bases outside the gene matches: 6. This CDR3 is 13 amino acids long. The CDR3 loop is CASSLEGAPRQHF. The CDR3 DNA reads as TGTGCCAGCAGTTTAGAGGGGGCCCCCCGCCAGCATTTT.

This clonotype was recorded many times. The chain recombines TRBV19 with TRBJ2-1; D remains ambiguous. Germline assignment: CDR1 LNHDA and CDR2 SQIVND (reference sequence). This CDR3 is built from 13 residues. The V and J ends lost 2 bases and 8 bases respectively, with 10 bases between them. Written as DNA, the CDR3 is TGTGCCAGTAGTATATTAGGGTTCGATGAGCAGTTCTTC. Its protein product is CASSILGFDEQFF.

The J gene is TRBJ1-5, the V gene TRBV27, with D perhaps matching TRBD1 (6 bases). Germline lookup yields CDR1 MNHEY and CDR2 SMNVEV (reference sequence). V lost 2 bases to trimming and J lost 15 bases, with 14 bases between them. There are 12 residues in the CDR3. DNA for the CDR3: TGTGCCAGCAGTTTAGGTGGGGGGCGCTGGCATTTT. It translates to CASSLGGGRWHF.

The CDR3 bases are TGTGCCAGTAGTCTAGGGACAGGGGTCGTCCACGAGCAGTACTTC. Its translation is CASSLGTGVVHEQYF. This chain links TRBV19 with TRBJ2-7; TRBD1 matches at 10 bases. CDR3 length: 15 residues. The ends lost 5 bases at V and 5 bases at J; junction bases unmatched: 9. Germline V gene data show CDR1 as LNHDA and CDR2 as SQIVND (reference sequence).

This chain links TRBV25-1 with TRBJ1-2; D unresolved. The CDR3 sequence is 12 residues long. CDR1 and CDR2 (germline): MGHDK, SYGVNS. V lost 6 bases and J 2 bases, leaving 7 bases between the germline ends. CDR3 loop: CASRLQNYGYTF. CDR3 DNA: TGTGCCAGCAGGCTCCAAAACTATGGCTACACCTTC.

J is TRBJ2-2 and V is TRBV15; a weak D match, TRBD1 (6 bases). The V gene's germline CDR1 is LNHNV and CDR2 YYDKDF (reference sequence). Trimming pared 3 bases from V and 5 bases from J, leaving 10 bases between. This CDR3 region has 14 residues. CDR3 sequence (DNA): TGTGCCACCAGCAGCCGCACAGGGACCGGGGAGCTGTTTTTT. The encoded protein is CATSSRTGTGELFF.

This clonotype was observed at least ten times. This chain links TRBV7-9 with TRBJ2-7; 7 nucleotides match TRBD2. The CDR3 extends over 13 amino acids. V was clipped by 5 bases and J by 3 bases; unmatched bases: 4. Germline-derived CDR1 and CDR2 are SEHNR and FQNEAQ (reference sequence). The CDR3 region is CASSPPGGYEQYF. CDR3 in DNA: TGTGCCAGCAGCCCACCGGGGGGCTACGAGCAGTACTTC.

The rearrangement links TRBV29-1 to TRBJ2-1; no firm D call. Germline lookup yields CDR1 SQVTM and CDR2 ANQGSEA. The V and J ends lost 8 bases and 5 bases respectively, with 7 bases between them. This CDR3 is built from 10 residues. The CDR3 coding sequence is TGCAGCTATACTAACAATGAGCAGTTCTTC. As protein: CSYTNNEQFF.

The rearrangement uses TRBV14 and TRBJ2-7; D unclear. Germline V gene data show CDR1 as SGHDN and CDR2 as FVKESK. This CDR3 is 13 amino acids long. Trimming cost V 5 bases and J 2 bases, with 10 bases left between them. CDR3 sequence: CASSRSRTYEQYF. The CDR3 DNA reads as TGTGCCAGCAGCAGATCTAGGACCTACGAGCAGTACTTC.

This chain links TRBV19 with TRBJ1-6, with D possibly TRBD1 on 6 matching bases. The CDR3 totals 13 residues. V was cut by 5 bases and J by 9 bases, with 11 bases left in between. Germline loops: CDR1 LNHDA, CDR2 SQIVND (reference sequence). CDR3 in DNA: TGTGCCAGTAGTCTGGGACACGGTTCACCCCTCCACTTT. Its translation: CASSLGHGSPLHF.

This sequence joins TRBV12-3 or TRBV12-4 and TRBJ2-1; 8 positions agree with TRBD2. This CDR3 is 15 amino acids long. Losses at the gene ends were 1 base for V and 9 bases for J; bases not matched to a gene: 8. In DNA, the CDR3 is TGTGCCAGCAGTTTAGTAGCGGGAAATCGGGGTGAGCAGTTCTTC. Its translation is CASSLVAGNRGEQFF.

The rearrangement links TRBV24-1 to TRBJ2-2; 9 bases agree with TRBD1. This CDR3 comprises 18 residues. Germline trimming cut 0 bases from V and 3 bases from J; bases unmatched to any gene: 7. CDR1 is KGHDR and CDR2 is SFDVKD in the germline V gene. As DNA, the CDR3 is TGTGCCACCAGTGATTTGCTCCGACAGGGGGGAGACACCGGGGAGCTGTTTTTT. This encodes CATSDLLRQGGDTGELFF.

This clonotype was picked up a small number of times. The chain links TRBV25-1 to TRBJ2-7; a weak D match, TRBD2 (5 bases). Germline V lookup: CDR1 MGHDK, CDR2 SYGVNS. The CDR3 totals 18 residues. V was cut by 8 bases and J by 0 bases, with 26 bases left in between. The CDR3 spells CASPGVESPCFSSYEQYF. The DNA of the CDR3 is TGTGCCAGCCCCGGGGTAGAGAGCCCCTGTTTCAGCTCCTACGAGCAGTACTTC.

The V gene is TRBV7-6, the J gene TRBJ2-7; D gene ambiguous. Per germline, CDR1 SGHVS and CDR2 FNYEAQ. V was cut by 5 bases and J by 6 bases, with 11 bases left in between. The CDR3 is 12 amino acids. This CDR3 reads CASSEEASEQYF. CDR3 bases: TGTGCCAGCAGCGAAGAGGCTTCCGAGCAGTACTTC.

This clonotype has more than one count but fewer than ten. The V call is TRBV20-1, the J call TRBJ2-7; 7 bases are a match to TRBD2. Unmatched junction bases numbered 10, after V lost 0 bases and J lost 2 bases. The CDR3 runs 16 residues. Per the germline V gene, CDR1 is DFQATT and CDR2 is SNEGSKA (reference sequence). Here the CDR3 reads CSARDFQRDTTYEQYF. As DNA, the CDR3 is TGCAGTGCTAGAGATTTTCAGCGGGATACGACCTACGAGCAGTACTTC.

This clonotype occurred a few times. The chain carries TRBV5-1 and TRBJ2-5, with 8 nucleotides matching TRBD2. The CDR3 length is 16 residues. Germline CDR1 and CDR2: SGHRS and YFSETQ. V was clipped by 0 bases and J by 5 bases; unmatched bases: 9. CDR3: CASSLGPGGPLETQYF. The DNA for the CDR3 is TGCGCCAGCAGCTTGGGTCCGGGAGGGCCACTGGAGACCCAGTACTTC.

This clonotype was seen a few times. The rearrangement joins TRBV5-6 to TRBJ1-1; perhaps TRBD1 as D (6 bases). The CDR3 contains 15 residues. V dropped 5 bases and J dropped 5 bases, with 19 bases sitting between them. Germline loops: CDR1 SGHDT, CDR2 YYEEEE. In nucleotides, the CDR3 is TGTGCCAGCAGATATCGGACCAGGGGCGAAACTGAAGCTTTCTTT. This codes for CASRYRTRGETEAFF.

The rearrangement links TRBV7-2 to TRBJ2-3, with unresolved D. This CDR3 is 14 amino acids long. The germline V gene encodes CDR1 SGHTA and CDR2 FQGNSA. V lost 4 bases to trimming and J lost 1 base, with 9 bases between them. CDR3 residues: CASSSLFGTDTQYF. DNA of the CDR3: TGTGCCAGCAGCTCGCTATTTGGCACAGATACGCAGTATTTT.